This T cell receptor (beta chain) derives from a study of CD8+ T cells in alopecia areata. Germline values: CDR1 NSHNY, CDR2 SYGAGN. Trimming shortened V by 5 bases and J by 1 base, and 8 bases separated the two germline ends. CDR3 size: 13 residues. Sorting relied on CD4, CD8alpha, NKG2D, NKG2ACE and other markers applied to pooled cutaneous lymph node cells. As to this clone: Gene names are the mouse ones. The observed sequence ends 4 residues before the CDR3 terminus, with the missing tail filled in from the germline J gene.

TCR sequencing used cDNA made by reverse transcription of extracted RNA. Sequencing used immunoSEQ multiplex PCR; TCRdb keeps in-frame clones, though not all of them. The sample shows approximately 300,000 clones, none of them appearing just once. Material: CD4+ T cells sorted from a lymph node. The source of this sequence is a C3H/HeJ mouse with alopecia areata. Mice of this strain are of MHC haplotype H2-k. This rearrangement joins TRBV13-1 to TRBJ2-3; possible D gene TRBD1, 5 bases. The CDR3 sequence is CASRDTGAETLYF. CDR3 DNA, as far as it was read: TGTGCCAGCAGGGACACAGGTGCAGAA.